A selection of T cell receptor beta chains follows, all from one sample in a study of cytomegalovirus exposure and HLA in healthy donors. TCRdb's table, derived via immunoSEQ multiplex PCR, lists solely in-frame clones and lacks some. The sample contains roughly 120,000 clones, about 80% of which appear only once. The sequencing sample was made of PBMCs. These receptors were obtained from a human donor in good health. CDR3s include the opening cysteine and the closing phenylalanine or tryptophan. Fields, in order: D gene, clone size, V gene, J gene, CDR3 protein, CDR3 DNA. D genes are given only for firm matches. Size tells how often a clone was seen (once, few, many) or the class of an expanded clone, and some rows leave it out.

NA	few	TRBV6-6	TRBJ2-2	CASTTRDTGELFF	TGTGCCAGCACGACCAGGGACACCGGGGAGCTGTTTTTT
NA	NA	TRBV25-1	TRBJ1-4	CASSTRDFNEKLFF	TGTGCCAGCAGTACGAGGGATTTTAATGAAAAACTGTTTTTT
TRBD1	NA	TRBV2	TRBJ2-7	CASRAGTGILVYEQYF	TGTGCCAGCAGAGCCGGGACAGGGATACTCGTCTACGAGCAGTACTTC
TRBD1	NA	TRBV9	TRBJ1-2	CASSGNRGRINGYTF	TGTGCCAGCAGCGGTAACAGGGGGCGCATTAATGGCTACACCTTC
TRBD2	NA	TRBV7-2	TRBJ2-1	CASSLGTSGGRANEQFF	TGTGCCAGCAGCTTAGGGACTAGCGGGGGCCGAGCCAATGAGCAGTTCTTC
TRBD1	NA	TRBV29-1	TRBJ1-3	CGTGAGNTIYF	TGCGGGACAGGGGCAGGAAACACCATATATTTT
NA	NA	TRBV19	TRBJ1-5	CASSPTWVDSQPQHF	TGTGCCAGTAGCCCGACGTGGGTGGACTCTCAGCCCCAGCATTTT
NA	NA	TRBV9	TRBJ2-1	CASSPRFLAANNEQFF	TGTGCCAGCAGCCCACGTTTTTTAGCGGCAAACAATGAGCAGTTCTTC
TRBD1	NA	TRBV6-1	TRBJ2-1	CASGRGQSSYNEQFF	TGTGCCAGTGGACGGGGACAGAGCTCCTACAATGAGCAGTTCTTC
NA	NA	TRBV7-9	TRBJ2-7	CASSSRENSKSYEQYF	TGTGCCAGCAGCTCGAGAGAAAACAGCAAATCCTACGAGCAGTACTTC
TRBD1	NA	TRBV19	TRBJ2-7	CASRRDRGDEQYF	TGTGCCAGTAGAAGGGACAGGGGCGACGAGCAGTACTTC
TRBD1	NA	TRBV7-9	TRBJ1-1	CASSPRQGEAFF	TGTGCCAGCAGTCCTCGACAGGGAGAAGCTTTCTTT
TRBD2	once	TRBV10-1	TRBJ2-4	CASSESGGDIQYF	TGCGCCAGCAGTGAGTCTGGGGGGGACATTCAGTACTTC
TRBD2	few	TRBV2	TRBJ2-3	CASSLGLAHTDTQYF	TGTGCCAGCAGCCTGGGACTAGCCCACACAGATACGCAGTATTTT
TRBD2	few	TRBV10-2	TRBJ2-7	CASTVRGGYEQYF	TGCGCCAGCACGGTGCGGGGGGGGTACGAGCAGTACTTC
NA	NA	TRBV25-1	TRBJ1-6	CASSASGTYNSPLHF	TGTGCCAGCAGTGCCTCCGGGACTTATAATTCACCCCTCCACTTT
TRBD2	once	TRBV13	TRBJ2-3	CASSLTGLAVTDTQYF	TGTGCCAGCAGCTTAACTGGGCTAGCGGTCACAGATACGCAGTATTTT
NA	NA	TRBV2	TRBJ1-6	CASRGSGRSDSPLHF	TGTGCCAGCAGGGGGAGTGGGCGTAGTGATTCACCCCTCCACTTT
NA	NA	TRBV6-1	TRBJ1-1	CASSGGNTEAFF	TGTGCCAGCAGTGGAGGGAACACTGAAGCTTTCTTT
TRBD2	NA	TRBV7-9	TRBJ2-3	CASSSGVAGGSTSTDTQYF	TGTGCCAGCAGCTCAGGTGTAGCGGGGGGAAGTACTAGCACAGATACGCAGTATTTT
TRBD1	NA	TRBV5-5	TRBJ1-1	CASSLEGTGGTEAFF	TGTGCCAGCAGCTTGGAAGGGACAGGGGGCACTGAAGCTTTCTTT
TRBD1	NA	TRBV5-1	TRBJ1-4	CASSLRQGANRDEKLFF	TGCGCCAGCAGCTTGAGGCAGGGGGCGAACAGGGATGAAAAACTGTTTTTT
TRBD2	few	TRBV6-1	TRBJ2-5	CASSEGSGGEETQYF	TGTGCCAGCAGTGAAGGTAGCGGGGGGGAAGAGACCCAGTACTTC
TRBD1	NA	TRBV6-6	TRBJ1-5	CASSYSGQGGQPQHF	TGTGCCAGCAGTTACTCTGGACAGGGAGGTCAGCCCCAGCATTTT
TRBD2	NA	TRBV9	TRBJ2-5	CASSSGGASWEQYF	TGTGCCAGCAGTAGCGGGGGGGCGTCATGGGAGCAGTACTTC
TRBD2	NA	TRBV6-1	TRBJ2-2	CASSDILAGGPGGELFF	TGTGCCAGCAGTGACATCCTAGCGGGGGGGCCGGGCGGGGAGCTGTTTTTT
NA	NA	TRBV5-4	TRBJ1-2	CASSPDRRNYGYTF	TGTGCCAGCAGCCCCGACAGAAGAAACTATGGCTACACCTTC
NA	NA	TRBV11-2	TRBJ1-1	CASSLGRGDWVNTEAFF	TGTGCCAGCAGCTTAGGCAGGGGCGATTGGGTGAACACTGAAGCTTTCTTT
NA	NA	TRBV11-2	TRBJ2-7	CASSSSLTAPYEQYF	TGTGCCAGCAGCTCGAGCCTGACAGCCCCCTACGAGCAGTACTTC
NA	few	TRBV6-5	TRBJ1-5	CASSPYATEPQHF	TGTGCCAGCAGCCCATACGCTACGGAGCCCCAGCATTTT
TRBD2	once	TRBV10-3	TRBJ2-7	CAISEGGGASYEQYF	TGTGCCATCAGTGAAGGCGGGGGAGCGTCCTACGAGCAGTACTTC
NA	few	TRBV6-5	TRBJ2-1	CASSRSGSYNEQFF	TGTGCCAGTAGTCGGTCCGGTAGCTACAATGAGCAGTTCTTC
NA	NA	TRBV27	TRBJ1-2	CASSLGQSYGYTF	TGTGCCAGCAGTTTAGGACAGAGCTATGGCTACACCTTC